This TCR beta chain was sequenced during a study of cytomegalovirus exposure and HLA in healthy donors. At the level of the study: The study placed 80% to 85% of its approximately 430 genotyped donors in the Caucasian-associated ancestry cluster. Findings of the study overall: Many donors carried some public TCRs, although rarity characterized most TCR sequences. HLA-A and HLA-B allele assignments for most subjects were reportedly predicted accurately using TCR beta sequences.

As concerns this clone: The antigen remains undetermined.

This CDR3 comprises 13 residues. CDR1 is SGHVS and CDR2 is FQNEAQ in the germline V gene. Trimming took off 4 bases at V and 3 bases at J, with 10 bases between the two ends. 13 Jbeta primers and 60 Vbeta primers were used for the PCR. Assay: immunoSEQ multiplex PCR; the TCRdb copy retains only in-frame clones and omits some. Of some 120,000 clones detected, roughly 69% appear once; the ten largest clones hold 7.5% to 9.5%. The sequence derives from a woman in her thirties or forties in good health and CMV-seropositive. Sequencing was performed on PBMCs. V usage is TRBV7-8 and J usage is TRBJ2-7; possibly TRBD1 for D (6 bases). Written as DNA, the CDR3 is TGTGCCAGCAGCTCGAGACAGGACTACGAGCAGTACTTC. Translation gives CASSSRQDYEQYF.